The 27 T cell receptor beta chains below were found in one sample sequenced in a study of post-analysis software for immune sequencing data. Sequencing libraries made from TCR beta cDNA carried unique molecular identifiers. One entry per CDR3 protein, called by TCRdb with MiXCR from the PCR reads. The sample shows roughly 150,000 distinct CDR3 sequences, around 34% of them seen only once. Sequences were derived from blood, sampled after autologous hematopoietic stem cell transplantation. These receptor sequences come from a girl aged 10-17 years with multiple sclerosis.

This clonotype was recorded only once. This rearrangement joins TRBV7-3 to TRBJ2-3, with D perhaps matching TRBD1 or TRBD2 (5 bases each). The CDR3 contains 12 residues. Germline lookup yields CDR1 SGHTA and CDR2 FQGTGA. The V gene lost 5 bases and the J gene lost 12 bases, with 15 bases spanning the gap. The CDR3 bases are TGTGCCAGCAGCCCACCGGGACCCCCCCAGTATTTT. Translated: CASSPPGPPQYF. The full variable domain, its missing parts supplied by reference TRBV7-3 and TRBJ2-3, is GAGVSQTPSNKVTEKGKYVELRCDPISGHTALYWYRQSLGQGPEFLIYFQGTGAADDSGLPNDRFFAVRPEGSVSTLKIQRTERGDSAVYLCASSPPGPPQYFGPGTRLTVL.

The chain links TRBV12-3 or TRBV12-4 to TRBJ1-4, with unresolved D. The CDR3 extends over 14 amino acids. Trimming removed 6 bases at V and 5 bases at J, with 13 bases between. The CDR3 coding sequence is TGTGCCAGCAGGCGTAGATGCAGCAATGAAAAACTGTTTTTT. Translated: CASRRRCSNEKLFF.

This clonotype appeared a few times. V and J are TRBV13 and TRBJ2-1; 9 nucleotides match TRBD2. The V gene end was trimmed by 4 bases and the J gene end by 10 bases; junction bases not matched to a gene: 14. The CDR3 spans 16 residues. Germline V lookup: CDR1 PRHDT, CDR2 FYEKMQ (reference sequence). The CDR3 is CASSSPWASGVGEQFF. For the CDR3, the DNA is TGTGCCAGCAGCTCTCCTTGGGCTAGCGGGGTGGGAGAGCAGTTCTTC. The full variable domain, completed using reference TRBV13 and TRBJ2-1, is AAGVIQSPRHLIKEKRETATLKCYPIPRHDTVYWYQQGPGQDPQFLISFYEKMQSDKGSIPDRFSAQQFSDYHSELNMSSLELGDSALYFCASSSPWASGVGEQFFGPGTRLTVL.

This chain joins TRBV28 and TRBJ1-2, with 7 bases identical to TRBD1. Germline V gene lookup returns CDR1 MDHEN and CDR2 SYDVKM. The V segment lost 5 bases and the J segment 3 bases; nucleotides outside the gene matches: 9. This CDR3 is built from 15 residues. In DNA form, the CDR3 reads TGTGCCAGCAGTGCCCTGGACAGGAAATACTATGGCTACACCTTC. Its protein product is CASSALDRKYYGYTF.

The rearrangement links TRBV20-1 to TRBJ1-1; 7 nucleotides agree with TRBD1. J was trimmed by 10 bases and V by 0 bases; bases with no gene match: 8. The V gene's germline CDR1 is DFQATT and CDR2 SNEGSKA (reference sequence). The CDR3 has 13 amino acids. CDR3 bases: TGCAGTGCTAGAGATAAAGGGGGCCTAGCAGCTTTCTTT. Its translation is CSARDKGGLAAFF.

This clonotype occurred many times. The V gene is TRBV10-3, the J gene TRBJ1-2; TRBD1 might be the D (5 bases). The CDR3 contains 14 residues. Trimming pared 6 bases from V and 5 bases from J, leaving 16 bases between. Germline CDR1 is ENHRY and CDR2 is SYGVKD. CDR3 residues: CAIRKGTDGYGYTF. In DNA form, the CDR3 reads TGTGCCATCAGGAAGGGGACCGACGGATATGGCTACACCTTC.

V and J are TRBV12-5 and TRBJ2-1; D tentatively reads TRBD1 or TRBD2 (6 bases each). The CDR3 spans 14 residues. Germline V gene data show CDR1 as LGHNT and CDR2 as FRNRAP. V was pared by 0 bases and J by 7 bases, with 10 bases between. CDR3 nucleotides: TGTGCTAGTGGTTTGGTAATAGGGGGGAATGAGCAGTTCTTC. It codes for CASGLVIGGNEQFF.

This clonotype was seen more than once but under ten times. The chain recombines TRBV10-2 with TRBJ2-1, with TRBD1 matching over 9 bases. The germline V gene encodes CDR1 WSHSY and CDR2 SAAADI. The CDR3 consists of 14 residues. The J segment lost 7 bases and the V segment lost 6 bases, leaving 7 bases of the junction unmatched. CDR3 loop: CASRRTGEWNEQFF. The CDR3 DNA reads TGCGCCAGCAGAAGGACAGGGGAATGGAATGAGCAGTTCTTC.

The rearrangement uses TRBV27 and TRBJ2-7, with 7 bases that match TRBD1. The length of the CDR3 is 14 residues. Germline CDR1 is MNHEY and CDR2 is SMNVEV (reference sequence). Trimming at V came to 6 bases and at J to 0 bases, leaving 5 bases not matched to a gene. CDR3 coding DNA: TGTGCCAGCAGAAAACAGGGGACCTCCTACGAGCAGTACTTC. The encoded protein is CASRKQGTSYEQYF.

This clonotype was picked up a small number of times. V gene TRBV5-1 combines with J gene TRBJ2-5; the D call may be TRBD1 or TRBD2 (5 bases each). Germline values: CDR1 SGHRS, CDR2 YFSETQ. V lost 4 bases and J 2 bases, leaving 18 bases between the germline ends. The CDR3 covers 16 residues. The CDR3 loop reads CASSAGTSNLQETQYF. CDR3 DNA sequence: TGCGCCAGCAGCGCTGGGACGAGTAATCTACAAGAGACCCAGTACTTC.

This clonotype has just a few counts. This chain connects TRBV7-2 to TRBJ2-3; a possible D gene is TRBD1 (6 bases). The germline V gene encodes CDR1 SGHTA and CDR2 FQGNSA. This CDR3 has 16 residues. V was trimmed by 1 base and J by 0 bases, leaving 11 bases between them. The DNA for the CDR3 is TGTGCCAGCAGCTTAGGGCCGGGACAAAGCACAGATACGCAGTATTTT. Translated, it gives CASSLGPGQSTDTQYF.

Of note for this clonotype: This clone may be a read error of a much larger clone one base away. This rearrangement joins TRBV4-2 to TRBJ2-7; TRBD1 matches 7 bases. Germline loops: CDR1 LGHNA, CDR2 YNFKEQ. This CDR3 region has 13 residues. Trimming removed 1 base from V and 7 bases from J; junction bases left unmatched: 4. The CDR3 spells CASSQGDSDEQYF. CDR3 coding DNA: TGTGCCAGCAGCCAAGGGGACAGCGATGAGCAGTACTTC.

The chain joins TRBV12-3 or TRBV12-4 to TRBJ1-2; D not certain. The CDR3 loop spans 14 amino acids. V was shortened by 7 bases and J by 4 bases, with 16 bases between the two germline ends. CDR3 DNA: TGTGCCAGCAATCGTCAGGATGGTGGCTATGGCTACACCTTC. It translates to CASNRQDGGYGYTF.

This clonotype came up a few times. The chain recombines TRBV21-1 with TRBJ1-2; the table gives TRBD1 as D, unverified against the DNA. TRBV21-1 is classified as a pseudogene. The CDR3 length is 19 residues. CDR3 nucleotides: TGTGCCAGCAGCCAGGAGGGTCACAGGGGGTCTCGCCGTAACTATGGCTACACCTTC. Amino acid sequence: CASSQEGHRGSRRNYGYTF.

There are a few counts of this clonotype. The V gene is TRBV29-1, the J gene TRBJ1-2; D is undetermined. V was cut by 5 bases and J by 3 bases, with 43 bases left in between. The germline V gene has CDR1 SQVTM and CDR2 ANQGSEA. The CDR3 is made up of 23 amino acids. The CDR3, as DNA: TGCAGCGTTTCGGCCAGCGACACCCCGGGTCCTCGACATCCCGAATCCCCTTACTATGGCTACACCTTC. The encoded protein is CSVSASDTPGPRHPESPYYGYTF.

This clonotype was counted a few times. The rearrangement links TRBV5-1 to TRBJ1-1; 7 bases match TRBD1. The germline V gene encodes CDR1 SGHRS and CDR2 YFSETQ. This CDR3 is 15 amino acids long. After removal of 3 bases from V and 5 bases from J, the junction contained 10 bases not matched to a gene. CDR3 amino acids: CASSSPRGAATEAFF. The CDR3 DNA is TGCGCCAGCAGCTCCCCCAGGGGGGCGGCGACTGAAGCTTTCTTT. Variable domain in full (rest from reference TRBV5-1 and TRBJ1-1): KAGVTQTPRYLIKTRGQQVTLSCSPISGHRSVSWYQQTPGQGLQFLFEYFSETQRNKGNFPGRFSGRQFSNSRSEMNVSTLELGDSALYLCASSSPRGAATEAFFGQGTRLTVV.

This chain connects TRBV5-1 to TRBJ2-5, with TRBD2 matching over 11 bases. Germline loops: CDR1 SGHRS, CDR2 YFSETQ. Trimming at V came to 0 bases and at J to 5 bases, leaving 6 bases not matched to a gene. CDR3 length: 16 amino acids. CDR3 residues: CASSLATSGSWETQYF. As DNA, the CDR3 is TGCGCCAGCAGCTTGGCTACTAGCGGGAGTTGGGAGACCCAGTACTTC.

This clonotype occurred a few times. The rearrangement uses TRBV9 and TRBJ2-1, with a weak D call TRBD2 (6 bases). V was pared by 0 bases and J by 8 bases, with 12 bases between. Germline-derived CDR1 and CDR2 are SGDLS and YYNGEE. This CDR3 has 14 residues. The CDR3 loop is CASSVAGVGDEQFF. The CDR3, as DNA: TGTGCCAGCAGCGTAGCGGGAGTGGGCGATGAGCAGTTCTTC.

The chain employs TRBV28 and TRBJ1-2, with 7 nucleotides matching TRBD1. V was pared by 5 bases and J by 4 bases, with 4 bases of the junction left unmatched. The CDR3 runs to 13 residues. From germline, CDR1 is MDHEN and CDR2 SYDVKM. This CDR3 reads CASSMTGSYGYTF. The CDR3 DNA reads as TGTGCCAGCAGTATGACAGGGTCCTATGGCTACACCTTC.

With regard to this clonotype: One end of the junction does not line up with germline, which may come from a read error. The chain has TRBV7-6 and TRBJ2-5; unclear D gene. The CDR3 covers 16 residues. The V gene's germline CDR1 is SGHVS and CDR2 FNYEAQ. The CDR3 nucleotides are TGTGTCAGCAGCTTAGAAGGTTTTCGGGTAGGGGAGACCCAGTACTTC. Residues: CVSSLEGFRVGETQYF.

This clonotype was observed once. The gene calls are TRBV7-8 and TRBJ2-4; TRBD1 aligns across 9 bases. The J call may not be correct, given that the DNA end is closer to TRBJ2-7. Germline V lookup: CDR1 SGHVS, CDR2 FQNEAQ. The CDR3 spans 18 residues. The CDR3 here is CASSLWDRVVMAGDEQYF. CDR3 bases: TGTGCCAGCAGCTTATGGGACAGGGTTGTAATGGCTGGGGACGAGCAGTACTTC.

The chain is built from TRBV7-2 and TRBJ2-1; 14 bases align to TRBD2. J was trimmed by 2 bases and V by 5 bases; bases with no gene match: 14. The CDR3 has 20 amino acids. Germline lookup yields CDR1 SGHTA and CDR2 FQGNSA. CDR3 bases: TGTGCCAGCAGCGACGAAACTGGGACTAGCGGGAGTAGTCCCTACAATGAGCAGTTCTTC. It specifies CASSDETGTSGSSPYNEQFF.

The rearrangement uses TRBV6-1 and TRBJ2-7; no firm D call. Germline values: CDR1 MNHNS, CDR2 SASEGT. V was shortened by 2 bases and J by 4 bases, with 6 bases between the two germline ends. The CDR3 extends over 12 amino acids. CDR3 in amino acids: CASSEFGYEQYF. The CDR3 bases are TGTGCCAGCAGTGAATTTGGGTACGAGCAGTACTTC.

This chain uses TRBV2 with TRBJ2-4, with D perhaps TRBD1 (5 bases). The CDR3 runs to 12 residues. V lost 11 bases and J lost 0, with 8 bases in between. From germline, CDR1 is SNHLY and CDR2 FYNNEI. DNA for the CDR3: TGTGCCGGTACAGGAGCCAAAAACATTCAGTACTTC. It translates to CAGTGAKNIQYF.

The genes are TRBV20-1 and TRBJ2-5; D possibly corresponds to TRBD2 (5 bases). Trimming removed 5 bases from V and 2 bases from J, with 12 bases in between. Germline V lookup: CDR1 DFQATT, CDR2 SNEGSKA (reference sequence). This CDR3 is built from 13 residues. CDR3 region: CSAPLGSQETQYF. The CDR3 DNA follows: TGCAGTGCTCCGCTAGGGAGTCAAGAGACCCAGTACTTC.

Concerning this clonotype itself: Its ends do not fully match the called genes, so a read error is possible. The rearrangement joins TRBV7-9 to TRBJ2-3; a possible D gene is TRBD2 (6 bases). The CDR3 loop spans 15 amino acids. Per germline, CDR1 SEHNR and CDR2 FQNEAQ (reference sequence). The CDR3 spells CASNLGDSSTDTQYF. The DNA of the CDR3 is TGTGCCAGCAACTTAGGGGACTCCTCCACAGATACGCAGTATTTT.

The rearrangement uses TRBV6-5 and TRBJ1-4; D perhaps matches TRBD1 (5 bases). V was trimmed by 6 bases and J by 6 bases, leaving 14 bases between them. CDR1 MNHEY and CDR2 SVGAGI come from the germline V gene. The CDR3 consists of 14 residues. The CDR3 nucleotides are TGTGCCAGCAGACCCCCAGGGAGGGATGAAAAACTGTTTTTT. It translates to CASRPPGRDEKLFF.